Listed below are T cell receptor beta chains from one sample, sequenced in a study of cytomegalovirus exposure and HLA in healthy donors. Generated by immunoSEQ multiplex PCR, the TCRdb table keeps only in-frame clones and is missing some. The sample shows around 190,000 clones, about four fifths of them seen only once. Source material: PBMCs. The source of these receptors is a female donor in good health and CMV-seronegative. Each CDR3 is given with its conserved first and last residue. D genes are given only for firm matches. Clone size is shown for a subset of rows, as once, few, many or a class of expanded clone.

TRBV6-5	-	TRBJ2-1	-	CASSFNLRDSYNEQFF	TGTGCCAGCAGTTTTAATTTGCGGGACTCCTACAATGAGCAGTTCTTC
TRBV25-1	TRBD1	TRBJ1-4	-	CASSKDRVGEKLFF	TGTGCCAGCAGTAAGGACAGGGTTGGGGAAAAACTGTTTTTT
TRBV7-9	TRBD1	TRBJ1-3	-	CAILNQGATGNTIYF	TGTGCCATCTTAAACCAGGGGGCGACTGGAAACACCATATATTTT
TRBV30	TRBD1	TRBJ2-7	-	CAWSFRQGGEQYF	TGTGCCTGGAGTTTTCGACAGGGTGGCGAGCAGTACTTC
TRBV9	TRBD2	TRBJ2-7	few	CASSVVAGGGEQYF	TGTGCCAGCAGCGTAGTCGCGGGAGGAGGCGAGCAGTACTTC
TRBV27	TRBD1	TRBJ2-7	-	CASSSPGQLSYEQYF	TGTGCCAGCAGTTCTCCGGGACAGCTATCCTACGAGCAGTACTTC
TRBV5-5	-	TRBJ1-4	-	CASSLDLNEKLFF	TGTGCCAGCAGCTTGGACTTGAATGAAAAACTGTTTTTT
TRBV6-5	TRBD1	TRBJ2-3	-	CASSSLDRASTDTQYF	TGTGCCAGCAGTTCCCTAGACAGGGCTAGCACAGATACGCAGTATTTT
TRBV5-1	TRBD2	TRBJ2-5	-	CASSLLAGREETQYF	TGCGCCAGCTCCCTCTTAGCGGGGAGGGAAGAGACCCAGTACTTC
TRBV27	-	TRBJ1-5	-	CASSFGQGRNQPQHF	TGTGCCAGCAGTTTCGGGCAGGGGCGCAATCAGCCCCAGCATTTT
TRBV11-3	-	TRBJ2-4	-	CASSLGNQGHRHF	TGTGCCAGCAGCTTAGGTAACCAGGGCCATAGGCACTTC
TRBV5-1	-	TRBJ2-1	few	CASSLNALGGNEQFF	TGCGCCAGCAGCTTGAACGCTCTCGGAGGCAATGAGCAGTTCTTC
TRBV18	TRBD1	TRBJ1-2	-	CASSPGTGVAYGYTF	TGTGCCAGCTCACCTGGGACAGGGGTTGCCTATGGCTACACCTTC
TRBV5-6	TRBD1	TRBJ2-7	-	CASGTGFYEQYF	TGTGCCAGCGGGACAGGGTTCTACGAGCAGTACTTC
TRBV5-4	-	TRBJ1-5	-	CASSLGGGDRNQPQHF	TGTGCCAGCAGCTTGGGGGGAGGGGACCGCAATCAGCCCCAGCATTTT
TRBV2	TRBD2	TRBJ2-7	-	CASSEGWTSGPPEQYF	TGTGCCAGCAGTGAAGGATGGACTAGCGGTCCTCCCGAGCAGTACTTC
TRBV11-3	-	TRBJ2-2	few	CASSPYAGELFF	TGTGCCAGCAGCCCCTACGCCGGGGAGCTGTTTTTT
TRBV7-9	TRBD1	TRBJ1-1	-	CASSAEDRGLTEAFF	TGTGCCAGCAGCGCCGAGGACAGGGGGCTCACTGAAGCTTTCTTT
TRBV6-1	TRBD2	TRBJ2-5	-	CASRAGPLQETQYF	TGTGCCAGCAGAGCGGGACCCCTACAAGAGACCCAGTACTTC
TRBV6-5	TRBD2	TRBJ2-5	-	CASNPGGPQETQYF	TGTGCCAGCAATCCGGGAGGGCCCCAAGAGACCCAGTACTTC
TRBV18	-	TRBJ2-1	few	CASSRRSEGAGNEQFF	TGTGCCAGCTCACGCCGATCCGAGGGGGCGGGAAATGAGCAGTTCTTC
TRBV19	TRBD2	TRBJ2-6	few	CASRVAGLAGGPGANVLTF	TGTGCCAGTAGGGTAGCGGGACTAGCGGGAGGACCTGGGGCCAACGTCCTGACTTTC
TRBV6-1	-	TRBJ1-2	-	CASSVEAHLNGYTF	TGTGCCAGCAGCGTTGAGGCCCACCTTAATGGCTACACCTTC
TRBV6-6	-	TRBJ1-4	-	CASSHRGEGRHEKLFF	TGTGCCAGCAGTCACCGGGGGGAGGGTCGCCATGAAAAACTGTTTTTT
TRBV7-6	-	TRBJ2-7	few	CASSLGGLQSPEQYF	TGTGCCAGCAGCTTAGGGGGACTCCAATCCCCCGAGCAGTACTTC
TRBV6-1	-	TRBJ1-2	-	CASSFTDYYGYTF	TGTGCCAGCAGTTTTACAGATTACTATGGCTACACCTTC